These 4 T cell receptor beta chains were all obtained from the same sample, sequenced in a study of T-cell memory formation after mild COVID-19. Via MiXCR, TCRdb re-called the 5' RACE reads, giving one row per CDR3 protein. This sample yields some 250,000 distinct CDR3 sequences, of which under 20% are seen a single time; more than 20% belongs to the top ten. Sample: PBMCs or a T cell subset sorted from them (not recorded which). The receptors stem from a man between 18 and 29 years old who had mild COVID-19 (a few samples of this study predate the infection). Cell type and time point are not known.

About this clonotype itself: A read error may produce the germline difference seen at one junction end. This rearrangement joins TRBV11-2 to TRBJ1-5; maybe TRBD1 (5 bases). The CDR3 contains 16 residues. CDR1 and CDR2 (germline): SGHAT, FQNNGV. This CDR3 reads CASSYETGGSNQPQQF. The CDR3 nucleotides read TGTGCCAGCAGCTACGAGACCGGGGGTAGCAATCAGCCCCAGCAATTT.

This clonotype turned up a few times. The V call is TRBV7-9, the J call TRBJ2-7; unclear D gene. Germline V CDR1 and CDR2: SEHNR, FQNEAQ (reference sequence). The CDR3 covers 14 residues. V lost 0 bases and J 0 bases, leaving 6 bases between the germline ends. The CDR3, as DNA: TGTGCCAGCAGCTTAGCGGGTTTCTCCTACGAGCAGTACTTC. The encoded protein is CASSLAGFSYEQYF.

This clonotype was counted once. This chain uses TRBV21-1 with TRBJ2-7. TRBV21-1 is designated a pseudogene. This CDR3 region has 14 residues. The CDR3 spells CASNVTGGSYEQYV. CDR3 nucleotides: TGTGCCAGCAATGTAACAGGGGGCTCCTACGAGCAGTACGTC.

The chain has TRBV4-1 and TRBJ1-2, with D maybe TRBD1 (6 bases). V dropped 0 bases and J dropped 8 bases, with 10 bases sitting between them. The germline V gene has CDR1 MGHRA and CDR2 YSYEKL. This CDR3 has 13 amino acids. CDR3 sequence reads: CASSQEGAGGYTF. CDR3 DNA: TGCGCCAGCAGCCAAGAGGGGGCTGGAGGCTACACCTTC.